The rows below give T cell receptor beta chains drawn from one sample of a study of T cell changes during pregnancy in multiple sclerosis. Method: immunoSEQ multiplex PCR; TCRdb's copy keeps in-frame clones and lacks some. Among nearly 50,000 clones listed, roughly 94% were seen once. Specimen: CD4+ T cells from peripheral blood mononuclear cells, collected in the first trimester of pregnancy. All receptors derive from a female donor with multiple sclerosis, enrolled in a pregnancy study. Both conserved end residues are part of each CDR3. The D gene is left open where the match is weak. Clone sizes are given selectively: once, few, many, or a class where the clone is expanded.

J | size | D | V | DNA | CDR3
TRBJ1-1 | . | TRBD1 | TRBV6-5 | TGTGCCAGCAGTTATCGACAGGGAAGCTTGAACACTGAAGCTTTCTTT | CASSYRQGSLNTEAFF
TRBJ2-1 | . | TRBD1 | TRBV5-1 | TGCGCCAGCAGCTCCGGGACAGGGGGTTGGAATGAGCAGTTCTTC | CASSSGTGGWNEQFF
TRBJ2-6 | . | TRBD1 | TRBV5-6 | TGTGCCAGCAGCCCGCAGGGGGTCCCCTCTGGGGCCAACGTCCTGACTTTC | CASSPQGVPSGANVLTF
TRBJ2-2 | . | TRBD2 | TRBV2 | TGTGCCAGCAGTGAAGCCGGGGGGTATACCGGGGAGCTGTTTTTT | CASSEAGGYTGELFF
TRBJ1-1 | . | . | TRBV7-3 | TGTGCCAGCAGCGCCTTCCAGGGGCTTGAAGCTTTCTTT | CASSAFQGLEAFF
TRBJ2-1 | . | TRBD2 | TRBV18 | TGTGCCAGCTCACTCCGGGACTACTCCTACAATGAGCAGTTCTTC | CASSLRDYSYNEQFF
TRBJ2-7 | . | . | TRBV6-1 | TGTGCCAGCAGTGAGGGCTTTCGGGAGCAGTACTTC | CASSEGFREQYF
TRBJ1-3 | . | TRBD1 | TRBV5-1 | TGCGCCAGCAGCTTTAATCTTTGGGACAGCTCTGGAAACACCATATATTTT | CASSFNLWDSSGNTIYF
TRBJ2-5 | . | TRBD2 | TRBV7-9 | TGTGCCAGCAGCTTAGTTAGCGGGGGGAAAGAGACCCAGTACTTC | CASSLVSGGKETQYF
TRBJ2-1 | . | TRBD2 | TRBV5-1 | TGCGCCAGCAGAGTCCGGGGGGGCCTATATGAGCAGTTCTTC | CASRVRGGLYEQFF
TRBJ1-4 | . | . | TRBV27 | TGTGCCAGCAGTAGCGGACAGCTTAGCTATGAAAAACTGTTTTTT | CASSSGQLSYEKLFF
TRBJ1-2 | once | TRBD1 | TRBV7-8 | TGTGCCAGCAGCTTGATAGCGGGACAGGGATCTGGCTACACCTTC | CASSLIAGQGSGYTF
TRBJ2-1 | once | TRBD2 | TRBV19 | TGTGCCAGTAGTAACAGAGCGGGGGCCCAATACAATGAGCAGTTCTTC | CASSNRAGAQYNEQFF
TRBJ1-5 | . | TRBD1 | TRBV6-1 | TGTGCCAGCAGTTTATGGACAGGGAGGGCCCAGCATTTT | CASSLWTGRAQHF
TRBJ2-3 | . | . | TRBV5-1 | TGCGCCAGCAGCCCGGAGGGATTAGATACGCAGTATTTT | CASSPEGLDTQYF
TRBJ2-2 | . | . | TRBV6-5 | TGTGCCAGCAAGCCCAGGGCTGCGACCGGGGAGCTGTTTTTT | CASKPRAATGELFF
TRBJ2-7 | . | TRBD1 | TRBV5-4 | TGTGCCAGCAGCTTGGACAGGGGCCAATACGAGCAGTACTTC | CASSLDRGQYEQYF
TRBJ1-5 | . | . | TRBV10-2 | TGCGCCAGCAGTGCGGACAGACTTAATCAGCCCCAGCATTTT | CASSADRLNQPQHF
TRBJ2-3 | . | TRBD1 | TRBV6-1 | TGTGCCAGCAGTGCCCGACAGGGGGCGGTTGCAGATACGCAGTATTTT | CASSARQGAVADTQYF
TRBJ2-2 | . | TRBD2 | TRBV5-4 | TGTGCCAGCAGCCGTACTAGCGGTGACACCGGGGAGCTGTTTTTT | CASSRTSGDTGELFF